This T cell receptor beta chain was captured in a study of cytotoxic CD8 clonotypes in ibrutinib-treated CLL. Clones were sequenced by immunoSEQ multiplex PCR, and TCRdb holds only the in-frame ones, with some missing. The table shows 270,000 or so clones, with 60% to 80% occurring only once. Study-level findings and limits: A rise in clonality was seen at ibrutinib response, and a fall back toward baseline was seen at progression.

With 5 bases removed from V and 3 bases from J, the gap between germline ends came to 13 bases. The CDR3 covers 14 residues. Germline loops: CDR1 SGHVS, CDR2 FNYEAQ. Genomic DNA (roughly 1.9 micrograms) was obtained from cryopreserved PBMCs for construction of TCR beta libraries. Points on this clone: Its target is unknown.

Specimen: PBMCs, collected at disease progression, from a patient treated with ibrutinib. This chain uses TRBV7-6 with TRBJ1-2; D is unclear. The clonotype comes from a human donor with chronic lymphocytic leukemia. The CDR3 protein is CASSPPTPYYGYTF. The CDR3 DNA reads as TGTGCCAGCAGCCCTCCGACACCCTACTATGGCTACACCTTC. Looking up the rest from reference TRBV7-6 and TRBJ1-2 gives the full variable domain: GAGVSQSPRYKVTKRGQDVALRCDPISGHVSLYWYRQALGQGPEFLTYFNYEAQQDKSGLPNDRFSAERPEGSISTLTIQRTEQRDSAMYRCASSPPTPYYGYTFGSGTRLTVV.